Listed below are T cell receptor beta chains from one sample, sequenced in a study of blood T cell repertoires in COVID-19. Assay used: immunoSEQ multiplex PCR; TCRdb lists only in-frame clones, some missing. The sample has 250,000 to 300,000 clones; approximately 88% are singletons. Specimen: peripheral blood. Every receptor here comes from a man aged 50-59 years with acute or convalescent COVID-19. Both conserved end residues are part of each CDR3. The order of the fields is clone size, V gene, CDR3 length, J gene, D gene, CDR3 protein, CDR3 DNA. The D gene is left open where the match is weak. Clone size appears in some rows only: once, few, many, or a class for an expanded clone.

clone_size: .
v_call: TRBV5-1
cdr3_length: 14
j_call: TRBJ1-2
d_call: TRBD1
cdr3_aa: CASSLGQGGYGYTF
cdr3_nt: TGCGCCAGCAGCTTGGGACAGGGGGGCTATGGCTACACCTTC

clone_size: .
v_call: TRBV7-6
cdr3_length: 13
j_call: TRBJ2-3
d_call: TRBD1
cdr3_aa: CASSRTGVDTQYF
cdr3_nt: TGTGCCAGCAGCCGGACAGGGGTAGATACGCAGTATTTT

clone_size: .
v_call: TRBV7-9
cdr3_length: 14
j_call: TRBJ1-1
d_call: TRBD1
cdr3_aa: CASAPGTGNTEAFF
cdr3_nt: TGTGCCAGCGCCCCCGGGACAGGGAACACTGAAGCTTTCTTT

clone_size: .
v_call: TRBV19
cdr3_length: 14
j_call: TRBJ2-2
d_call: .
cdr3_aa: CASSISANTGELFF
cdr3_nt: TGTGCCAGTAGTATATCAGCGAACACCGGGGAGCTGTTTTTT

clone_size: .
v_call: TRBV7-9
cdr3_length: 14
j_call: TRBJ2-7
d_call: .
cdr3_aa: CASSFGHSSYEQYF
cdr3_nt: TGTGCCAGCAGCTTTGGCCACAGCTCCTACGAGCAGTACTTC

clone_size: .
v_call: TRBV5-6
cdr3_length: 14
j_call: TRBJ1-5
d_call: .
cdr3_aa: CASSLGGGGQPQHF
cdr3_nt: TGTGCCAGCAGCTTGGGCGGTGGAGGTCAGCCCCAGCATTTT

clone_size: .
v_call: TRBV29-1
cdr3_length: 14
j_call: TRBJ1-1
d_call: .
cdr3_aa: CSVEGRITKAEAFF
cdr3_nt: TGCAGCGTTGAAGGGAGGATAACCAAGGCTGAAGCTTTCTTT

clone_size: .
v_call: TRBV4-1
cdr3_length: 13
j_call: TRBJ2-5
d_call: .
cdr3_aa: CASSQEGPSSQYF
cdr3_nt: TGCGCCAGCAGCCAAGAGGGCCCCTCTTCCCAGTACTTC

clone_size: .
v_call: TRBV28
cdr3_length: 14
j_call: TRBJ2-7
d_call: .
cdr3_aa: CASLGGAPPYEQYF
cdr3_nt: TGTGCCAGCTTGGGGGGGGCCCCCCCCTACGAGCAGTACTTC

clone_size: .
v_call: TRBV19
cdr3_length: 12
j_call: TRBJ2-5
d_call: .
cdr3_aa: CASSTAGETQYF
cdr3_nt: TGTGCCAGTAGTACCGCGGGGGAGACCCAGTACTTC

clone_size: few
v_call: TRBV5-1
cdr3_length: 13
j_call: TRBJ1-1
d_call: TRBD1
cdr3_aa: CASSRDSLTEAFF
cdr3_nt: TGCGCCAGCAGCCGGGACAGCCTCACTGAAGCTTTCTTT

clone_size: .
v_call: TRBV19
cdr3_length: 17
j_call: TRBJ2-1
d_call: TRBD2
cdr3_aa: CASSLRLAGGLYNEQFF
cdr3_nt: TGTGCCAGTAGTCTCCGACTAGCGGGGGGGCTCTACAATGAGCAGTTCTTC

clone_size: .
v_call: TRBV9
cdr3_length: 13
j_call: TRBJ1-5
d_call: .
cdr3_aa: CASSPSVNQPQHF
cdr3_nt: TGTGCCAGCAGCCCCAGCGTGAATCAGCCCCAGCATTTT

clone_size: .
v_call: TRBV9
cdr3_length: 13
j_call: TRBJ1-2
d_call: TRBD1
cdr3_aa: CASSSRTGYGYTF
cdr3_nt: TGTGCCAGCAGCTCTCGGACAGGCTATGGCTACACCTTC

clone_size: .
v_call: TRBV30
cdr3_length: 10
j_call: TRBJ1-1
d_call: .
cdr3_aa: CAWSVLQAFF
cdr3_nt: TGTGCCTGGAGTGTACTGCAAGCTTTCTTT

clone_size: once
v_call: TRBV27
cdr3_length: 17
j_call: TRBJ1-1
d_call: .
cdr3_aa: CASPLTPGEIMNTEAFF
cdr3_nt: TGTGCCAGCCCCCTCACCCCAGGGGAAATCATGAACACTGAAGCTTTCTTT

clone_size: .
v_call: TRBV5-4
cdr3_length: 14
j_call: TRBJ2-7
d_call: TRBD1
cdr3_aa: CASSFSVGGGEQYF
cdr3_nt: TGTGCCAGCAGCTTTTCCGTAGGGGGCGGGGAGCAGTACTTC

clone_size: .
v_call: TRBV9
cdr3_length: 16
j_call: TRBJ1-2
d_call: TRBD1
cdr3_aa: CASSLRDRVQWDGYTF
cdr3_nt: TGTGCCAGCAGCCTCCGGGACAGGGTACAATGGGATGGCTACACCTTC

clone_size: .
v_call: TRBV6-5
cdr3_length: 15
j_call: TRBJ2-2
d_call: TRBD2
cdr3_aa: CASTYAGTTPGELFF
cdr3_nt: TGTGCCAGCACCTATGCCGGGACTACGCCCGGGGAGCTGTTTTTT

clone_size: once
v_call: TRBV5-1
cdr3_length: 16
j_call: TRBJ2-2
d_call: TRBD2
cdr3_aa: CASSLVAGANTGELFF
cdr3_nt: TGCGCCAGCAGCCTGGTTGCGGGGGCGAACACCGGGGAGCTGTTTTTT

clone_size: .
v_call: TRBV5-6
cdr3_length: 15
j_call: TRBJ2-3
d_call: .
cdr3_aa: CASSLGMYSTDTQYF
cdr3_nt: TGTGCCAGCAGCTTGGGTATGTATAGCACAGATACGCAGTATTTT

clone_size: .
v_call: TRBV5-1
cdr3_length: 15
j_call: TRBJ2-7
d_call: .
cdr3_aa: CASSEDTNYSYEQYF
cdr3_nt: TGCGCCAGCAGCGAGGACACAAACTACTCCTACGAGCAGTACTTC

clone_size: many
v_call: TRBV19
cdr3_length: 12
j_call: TRBJ1-2
d_call: .
cdr3_aa: CASKGGAYGYTF
cdr3_nt: TGTGCCAGTAAAGGGGGGGCTTATGGCTACACCTTC

clone_size: .
v_call: TRBV5-1
cdr3_length: 12
j_call: TRBJ2-1
d_call: .
cdr3_aa: CATRDTYNEQFF
cdr3_nt: TGCGCCACCCGGGACACTTACAATGAGCAGTTCTTC

clone_size: .
v_call: TRBV7-3
cdr3_length: 16
j_call: TRBJ2-3
d_call: TRBD2
cdr3_aa: CASSFQTSGGSDTQYF
cdr3_nt: TGTGCCAGCAGCTTTCAGACTAGCGGGGGATCAGATACGCAGTATTTT

clone_size: .
v_call: TRBV19
cdr3_length: 17
j_call: TRBJ2-6
d_call: TRBD1
cdr3_aa: CASSSITGAAGANVLTF
cdr3_nt: TGTGCCAGTAGTTCAATAACAGGGGCAGCCGGGGCCAACGTCCTGACTTTC

clone_size: .
v_call: TRBV5-6
cdr3_length: 16
j_call: TRBJ2-7
d_call: .
cdr3_aa: CASSSELWSSIYEQYF
cdr3_nt: TGTGCCAGCAGCTCGGAGTTGTGGTCCTCTATCTACGAGCAGTACTTC

clone_size: once
v_call: TRBV18
cdr3_length: 14
j_call: TRBJ1-2
d_call: .
cdr3_aa: CASSPSAGHYGYTF
cdr3_nt: TGTGCCAGCTCACCATCGGCAGGGCACTATGGCTACACCTTC

clone_size: .
v_call: TRBV11-2
cdr3_length: 13
j_call: TRBJ1-1
d_call: .
cdr3_aa: CASSLGGGEKAFF
cdr3_nt: TGTGCCAGCAGCTTAGGGGGCGGAGAAAAAGCTTTCTTT

clone_size: .
v_call: TRBV7-3
cdr3_length: 18
j_call: TRBJ1-6
d_call: TRBD1
cdr3_aa: CASSLTRQGSSFNSPLHF
cdr3_nt: TGTGCCAGCAGCTTAACCCGACAGGGCTCGTCCTTTAATTCACCCCTCCACTTT

clone_size: .
v_call: TRBV6-6
cdr3_length: 15
j_call: TRBJ2-1
d_call: TRBD1
cdr3_aa: CASSKRQGGVNEQFF
cdr3_nt: TGTGCCAGCAGTAAACGACAGGGTGGGGTCAATGAGCAGTTCTTC

clone_size: .
v_call: TRBV11-3
cdr3_length: 14
j_call: TRBJ2-1
d_call: .
cdr3_aa: CASSLDPGDGEQFF
cdr3_nt: TGTGCCAGCAGCTTAGATCCAGGGGATGGGGAGCAGTTCTTC

clone_size: .
v_call: TRBV12-3/TRBV12-4
cdr3_length: 12
j_call: TRBJ1-6
d_call: TRBD1
cdr3_aa: CASRDRDGPLHF
cdr3_nt: TGTGCCAGCCGAGACAGGGATGGACCCCTCCACTTT

clone_size: .
v_call: TRBV12-3/TRBV12-4
cdr3_length: 13
j_call: TRBJ1-1
d_call: .
cdr3_aa: CASSLGQGTEAFF
cdr3_nt: TGTGCCAGCAGTTTAGGGCAGGGGACTGAAGCTTTCTTT

clone_size: .
v_call: TRBV27
cdr3_length: 20
j_call: TRBJ2-1
d_call: TRBD1
cdr3_aa: CASSLFGTGIGPGSYNEQFF
cdr3_nt: TGTGCCAGCAGTTTATTCGGGACAGGGATAGGGCCAGGTTCCTACAATGAGCAGTTCTTC

clone_size: .
v_call: TRBV19
cdr3_length: 16
j_call: TRBJ2-7
d_call: TRBD1
cdr3_aa: CASSTGRTGYTYEQYF
cdr3_nt: TGTGCCAGTAGTACGGGGCGGACAGGGTACACCTACGAGCAGTACTTC

clone_size: .
v_call: TRBV12-3/TRBV12-4
cdr3_length: 13
j_call: TRBJ2-7
d_call: .
cdr3_aa: CASSFAYSYEQYF
cdr3_nt: TGTGCCAGCAGTTTCGCCTACTCCTACGAGCAGTACTTC

clone_size: .
v_call: TRBV15
cdr3_length: 18
j_call: TRBJ1-3
d_call: .
cdr3_aa: CATSRGIGRGSAGNTIYF
cdr3_nt: TGTGCCACCAGCAGAGGGATTGGAAGGGGGTCGGCTGGAAACACCATATATTTT

clone_size: few
v_call: TRBV15
cdr3_length: 18
j_call: TRBJ1-2
d_call: TRBD1
cdr3_aa: CATSRPRPGQGSGNGYTF
cdr3_nt: TGTGCCACCAGCAGACCAAGACCGGGACAGGGATCCGGAAATGGCTACACCTTC

clone_size: .
v_call: TRBV5-1
cdr3_length: 15
j_call: TRBJ1-4
d_call: TRBD1
cdr3_aa: CASSTLTGSGEKLFF
cdr3_nt: TGCGCCAGCAGCACGTTGACAGGGTCGGGGGAAAAACTGTTTTTT

clone_size: .
v_call: TRBV3-1/TRBV3-2
cdr3_length: 15
j_call: TRBJ1-4
d_call: TRBD1
cdr3_aa: CASSRGQGGSEKLFF
cdr3_nt: TGTGCCAGCAGCCGAGGACAGGGAGGGAGTGAAAAACTGTTTTTT

clone_size: .
v_call: TRBV11-2
cdr3_length: 14
j_call: TRBJ2-1
d_call: .
cdr3_aa: CASSLSPSRNEQFF
cdr3_nt: TGTGCCAGCAGCTTAAGCCCCAGCAGGAATGAGCAGTTCTTC

clone_size: .
v_call: TRBV5-1
cdr3_length: 15
j_call: TRBJ2-5
d_call: TRBD2
cdr3_aa: CASRAGTPGRETQYF
cdr3_nt: TGCGCCAGCAGGGCCGGGACTCCCGGGAGGGAGACCCAGTACTTC

clone_size: .
v_call: TRBV4-1
cdr3_length: 16
j_call: TRBJ1-4
d_call: .
cdr3_aa: CASSQRYRATNEKLFF
cdr3_nt: TGCGCCAGCAGCCAACGTTACAGGGCAACTAATGAAAAACTGTTTTTT

clone_size: .
v_call: TRBV27
cdr3_length: 14
j_call: TRBJ2-5
d_call: .
cdr3_aa: CASSPSMSVETQYF
cdr3_nt: TGTGCCAGCAGTCCGAGTATGTCCGTCGAGACCCAGTACTTC

clone_size: .
v_call: TRBV14
cdr3_length: 15
j_call: TRBJ2-7
d_call: .
cdr3_aa: CASSQVGGVTYEQYF
cdr3_nt: TGTGCCAGCAGCCAAGTGGGCGGGGTAACCTACGAGCAGTACTTC

clone_size: .
v_call: TRBV7-7
cdr3_length: 16
j_call: TRBJ2-5
d_call: TRBD1
cdr3_aa: CASSPGAGGRQETQYF
cdr3_nt: TGTGCTAGCAGCCCGGGGGCAGGGGGCCGTCAAGAGACCCAGTACTTC

clone_size: once
v_call: TRBV11-2
cdr3_length: 15
j_call: TRBJ2-7
d_call: .
cdr3_aa: CASSLRQPPLGEQYF
cdr3_nt: TGTGCCAGCAGCTTAAGACAGCCGCCTTTGGGCGAGCAGTACTTC

clone_size: .
v_call: TRBV5-4
cdr3_length: 19
j_call: TRBJ2-1
d_call: TRBD2
cdr3_aa: CASSLEILRLAGATNEQFF
cdr3_nt: TGTGCCAGCAGCTTGGAAATTCTGAGACTAGCGGGGGCAACCAATGAGCAGTTCTTC

clone_size: once
v_call: TRBV20-1
cdr3_length: 11
j_call: TRBJ2-3
d_call: .
cdr3_aa: CSARLGDTQYF
cdr3_nt: TGCAGTGCTAGACTAGGAGATACGCAGTATTTT

clone_size: .
v_call: TRBV7-9
cdr3_length: 14
j_call: TRBJ1-2
d_call: TRBD1
cdr3_aa: CASSSPGTVYGYTF
cdr3_nt: TGTGCCAGCAGCTCACCTGGGACAGTCTATGGCTACACCTTC

clone_size: .
v_call: TRBV19
cdr3_length: 16
j_call: TRBJ2-4
d_call: TRBD2
cdr3_aa: CASSIGSGGTKNIQYF
cdr3_nt: TGTGCCAGTAGTATTGGTAGCGGGGGGACCAAAAACATTCAGTACTTC

clone_size: .
v_call: TRBV14
cdr3_length: 12
j_call: TRBJ2-7
d_call: .
cdr3_aa: CASSQDTGVAYF
cdr3_nt: TGTGCCAGCAGCCAAGATACCGGGGTAGCGTACTTC

clone_size: .
v_call: TRBV9
cdr3_length: 16
j_call: TRBJ2-2
d_call: .
cdr3_aa: CASSQRGPANTGELFF
cdr3_nt: TGTGCCAGCAGCCAGAGAGGCCCCGCGAACACCGGGGAGCTGTTTTTT

clone_size: .
v_call: TRBV5-1
cdr3_length: 16
j_call: TRBJ2-5
d_call: TRBD2
cdr3_aa: CASSLGTSGHQETQYF
cdr3_nt: TGCGCCAGCAGCTTAGGGACTAGCGGCCACCAAGAGACCCAGTACTTC